The 28 T cell receptor beta chains below come from one sample, sequenced in a study of blood T cells in healthy people across ages. Together with a sample-barcoded 5' primer, a J-beta primer mix was included in a second PCR lasting roughly 6 to 12 cycles. TCRdb re-analysed the 5' RACE reads in MiXCR, keeping a single row per CDR3 protein. The sample lists 630,000 or so distinct CDR3 sequences, less than 35% occurring once. Sequencing was carried out using blood. Every receptor here comes from a woman older than 75 in good health.

This clonotype turned up a few times. A much larger clone is a single base away; this may be a read error. The genes are TRBV20-1 and TRBJ2-5; tentative D call: TRBD2 (5 bases). There are 15 residues in the CDR3. Germline V gene lookup returns CDR1 DFQATT and CDR2 SNEGSKA (reference sequence). The CDR3 nucleotides read TGCAGTGCTAGAGATTGGGAGAAGCATCAAGAGGCCCAGTACTTC. Its protein product is CSARDWEKHQEAQYF.

This clonotype appeared a few times. Given a much more abundant clone one base away, this may be a read error. The chain carries TRBV7-2 and TRBJ2-6; D is possibly TRBD1 (5 bases). Germline CDR1 reads SGHTA; CDR2 reads FQGNSA. The CDR3 spans 15 residues. The CDR3 nucleotides are TGTGCCAGCAGCTTAGCTAACTCTGGGGCCAACGTCCGGACTTTC. It translates to CASSLANSGANVRTF.

A word on this clonotype: A junction end diverges from the germline sequence, so it may reflect a read error. The gene calls are TRBV7-2 and TRBJ1-6; D remains ambiguous. CDR1 is SGHTA and CDR2 is FQGNSA in the germline V gene. This CDR3 is built from 14 residues. The CDR3 sequence is CASSLEHPSSPPHF. In DNA, the CDR3 is TGTGCCAGCAGCTTGGAACATCCCAGTTCACCCCCCCACTTT. Supplemented by reference TRBV7-2 and TRBJ1-6, the full variable domain reads GAGVSQSPSNKVTEKGKDVELRCDPISGHTALYWYRQSLGQGLEFLIYFQGNSAPDKSGLPSDRFSAERTGGSVSTLTIQRTQQEDSAVYLCASSLEHPSSPPHFGNGTRLTVT.

This chain uses TRBV5-1 with TRBJ2-5; 11 bases are a match to TRBD1. The DNA end is a closer match to TRBJ2-7, so the J assignment may be wrong. From germline, CDR1 is SGHRS and CDR2 YFSETQ. This CDR3 comprises 14 residues. Written as DNA, the CDR3 is TGCGCCAGCAGCTGGGACAGGGGGGACCACGAGCAGTACTTC. It is translated as CASSWDRGDHEQYF.

Concerning this clonotype itself: Given a much more abundant clone one base away, this may be a read error. The V and J genes are TRBV7-2 and TRBJ2-7; 7 nucleotides match TRBD1. The CDR3 consists of 16 residues. V shed 6 bases, J shed 7 bases, and the junction held 18 bases outside the gene matches. Germline V gene data show CDR1 as SGHTA and CDR2 as FQGNSA. The CDR3 nucleotides read TGTGCCAGCAGACGGGTATTGACAGGGCCCTACAATGAGCAGTACTTC. It yields the protein CASRRVLTGPYNEQYF.

The chain uses TRBV7-2 and TRBJ2-7; D call uncertain. Per germline, CDR1 SGHTA and CDR2 FQGNSA. This CDR3 has 12 amino acids. Trimming took off 1 base at V and 8 bases at J, with 9 bases between the two ends. CDR3 region: CASSLDPSKQYF. The DNA for the CDR3 is TGTGCCAGCAGCTTAGACCCCTCCAAGCAGTACTTC.

The sample holds a few counts of this clonotype. The chain uses TRBV6-5 and TRBJ1-1; no definite D call. This CDR3 comprises 13 residues. Trimming stripped 2 bases from V and 6 bases from J, with 10 bases between. Germline V gene lookup returns CDR1 MNHEY and CDR2 SVGAGI. CDR3 DNA sequence: TGTGCCAGCAGTTACACGACCTCCGCTGAAGCTTTCTTT. Protein product: CASSYTTSAEAFF.

The chain combines TRBV6-1 with TRBJ2-5; 7 bases map to TRBD1. The germline V gene has CDR1 MNHNS and CDR2 SASEGT. J lost 11 bases, V lost 11 bases, and 17 bases had no gene match. This CDR3 comprises 13 residues. The CDR3 loop reads CAGNTGAYDEQYF. CDR3 sequence (DNA): TGTGCCGGAAATACAGGGGCTTATGATGAGCAGTACTTC.

This clonotype was counted many times. The V and J genes are TRBV4-3 and TRBJ1-4; possibly TRBD1 for D (5 bases). V lost 5 bases and J lost 7, with 26 bases in between. The V gene's germline CDR1 is LGHNA and CDR2 YSLEER. This CDR3 region has 18 residues. The CDR3 region has the DNA TGCGCCAGCAGCGGAGTCATCTCCCGTACGAGGGGAGGTGAAAAACTGTTTTTT. Its protein is CASSGVISRTRGGEKLFF.

The J gene is TRBJ1-6, the V gene TRBV6-5; 9 nucleotides align to TRBD1. The junction had 6 bases not matched to a gene; V was cut back by 6 bases and J by 6 bases. CDR1 is MNHEY, CDR2 SVGAGI, per germline. The CDR3 loop spans 15 amino acids. The CDR3 spells CASSRGTGSNSPLHF. The CDR3, as DNA: TGTGCCAGCAGCAGAGGGACAGGGTCTAATTCACCCCTCCACTTT.

This clonotype has at least ten counts. The chain joins TRBV3-1 to TRBJ2-1; D may correspond to TRBD1 or TRBD2 (6 bases each). V dropped 3 bases and J dropped 1 base, with 13 bases sitting between them. The V gene's germline CDR1 is LGHDT and CDR2 YNNKEL (reference sequence). The CDR3 runs 16 residues. The CDR3 sequence is CASSQDLGGSYNEQFF. The CDR3 coding sequence is TGTGCCAGCAGCCAGGATTTAGGGGGGTCCTACAATGAGCAGTTCTTC.

CDR3 protein: CASSPPLAGGEGRGYTF. The CDR3 DNA is TGCGCCAGCAGCCCACCCCTTGCAGGGGGCGAAGGGAGAGGCTACACCTTC. V is TRBV5-1 and J is TRBJ1-2, with 8 nucleotides matching TRBD1. With 4 bases clipped from V and 8 bases from J, the junction kept 19 bases outside the gene matches. The CDR3 runs to 17 residues. CDR1 SGHRS and CDR2 YFSETQ come from the germline V gene.

The sample holds one count of this clonotype. A much larger clonotype is one base distant, so this may be a read error. The rearrangement uses TRBV3-1 and TRBJ2-3; possibly TRBD2 for D (7 bases). Looked up from germline, CDR1 is LGHDT and CDR2 is YNNKEL (reference sequence). This CDR3 is 16 amino acids long. CDR3 nucleotide sequence: TGTGCCAGCAGCCAAGATGAGGGGGGGCCCACAGATAGGCAGTATTTT. Translation gives CASSQDEGGPTDRQYF.

This chain uses TRBV20-1 with TRBJ2-7; D remains unclear. In germline, CDR1 is DFQATT, CDR2 SNEGSKA (reference sequence). V lost 3 bases and J lost 0, with 6 bases in between. The CDR3 has 12 residues. CDR3 sequence: CSASPTSYEQYV. For the CDR3, the DNA is TGCAGTGCTAGCCCTACCTCCTACGAGCAGTACGTC.

This chain connects TRBV19 to TRBJ2-7; D may be TRBD1 or TRBD2 (5 bases each). Germline V gene data show CDR1 as LNHDA and CDR2 as SQIVND (reference sequence). This CDR3 has 14 residues. The ends were cut back, 3 bases at V and 3 bases at J, with 12 bases in the middle. CDR3 bases: TGTGCCAGTAGTATGTCCGAGGGGTTCTACGAGCAGTACTTC. This gives the protein CASSMSEGFYEQYF.

Of note for this clonotype: This could be a read error, since a much larger clone is one nucleotide away. This chain links TRBV7-2 with TRBJ1-4, with 7 bases that match TRBD1. The CDR3 runs 16 residues. Germline loops: CDR1 SGHTA, CDR2 FQGNSA. The CDR3 bases are TGTGCCAGCAGCTTATCTTTGGGGACAGTCAATGAGAAACTGTTTTTT. It encodes CASSLSLGTVNEKLFF. The full variable domain, with the rest looked up from reference TRBV7-2 and TRBJ1-4, is GAGVSQSPSNKVTEKGKDVELRCDPISGHTALYWYRQSLGQGLEFLIYFQGNSAPDKSGLPSDRFSAERTGGSVSTLTIQRTQQEDSAVYLCASSLSLGTVNEKLFFGSGTQLSVL.

This clonotype came up a few times. The chain carries TRBV5-5 and TRBJ1-4; TRBD1 aligns across 12 bases. V trimming: 7 bases; J trimming: 2 bases; junction bases outside the gene matches: 6. Germline lookup yields CDR1 SGHKS and CDR2 YYEKEE (reference sequence). The CDR3 has 16 residues. The CDR3 DNA follows: TGTGCCAGCCGCGAGGGACAGGGGGCGACTAATGAAAAACTGTTTTTT. Amino acids: CASREGQGATNEKLFF.

This chain links TRBV20-1 with TRBJ2-7; tentatively, D is TRBD2 (5 bases). The V end was cut by 0 bases, the J end by 2 bases, with 14 bases between. The germline CDR1 and CDR2 sequences are DFQATT and SNEGSKA (reference sequence). The CDR3 is made up of 15 amino acids. The CDR3 here is CSARDWRGRTYEQYF. The CDR3 bases are TGCAGTGCTAGAGATTGGCGCGGGCGCACCTACGAGCAGTACTTC.

This clonotype was picked up a small number of times. A much larger clonotype is one base distant, so this may be a read error. The chain is built from TRBV12-3 or TRBV12-4 and TRBJ2-1; 9 bases match TRBD2. This CDR3 has 14 residues. J gave up 9 bases and V 1 base, and 4 bases lay outside the gene matches. The chain's CDR3 is CASSLGGGGGEQFF. The CDR3 DNA sequence: TGTGCCAGCAGTTTAGGCGGGGGGGGGGGTGAGCAGTTCTTC.

This clonotype was recorded many times. The V gene is TRBV10-3, the J gene TRBJ2-3; D gene ambiguous. Germline loops: CDR1 ENHRY, CDR2 SYGVKD. Trimming stripped 0 bases from V and 0 bases from J, with 4 bases between. The CDR3 is made up of 14 amino acids. CDR3 coding DNA: TGTGCCATCAGTGAGTCGATCAGCACAGATACGCAGTATTTT. Amino acid sequence: CAISESISTDTQYF.

V is TRBV30 and J is TRBJ1-1; 7 nucleotides agree with TRBD1. Germline values: CDR1 GTSNPN, CDR2 SVGIG (reference sequence). This CDR3 has 13 amino acids. V lost 3 bases and J lost 5; bases outside the gene matches: 6. CDR3 DNA: TGTGCCTGGAGCGGGACAGAAAAAACTGAAGCTTTCTTT. Its translation: CAWSGTEKTEAFF.

The table lists this clonotype with a few counts. This chain connects TRBV27 to TRBJ1-1, with no clear D. CDR1 and CDR2 from the germline V gene are MNHEY and SMNVEV (reference sequence). The CDR3 totals 14 residues. V shed 5 bases and J shed 6 bases, with 16 bases lying between them. CDR3 amino acids: CASSLQRLAPEAFF. The CDR3 region has the DNA TGTGCCAGCAGTCTACAGCGCTTGGCCCCTGAAGCTTTCTTT.

This clonotype was detected a few times. Since a much larger clone is just one base distant, this may be a read error. CDR3 in amino acids: CASGGRRETQFF. The DNA for the CDR3 is TGTGCCAGCGGGGGGCGTCGGGAGACCCAGTTCTTC. The rearrangement joins TRBV6-1 to TRBJ2-1; tentatively, D is TRBD1 or TRBD2 (6 bases each). The germline gives CDR1 MNHNS, CDR2 SASEGT. The CDR3 length is 12 residues. Between the trimmed V and J ends, which lost 8 bases and 13 bases, there was a span of 18 bases.

The table lists this clonotype with a few counts. A read error may be the cause here, since a much bigger clone is one base away. As DNA, the CDR3 is TGTGCCAGTGGGGGCGGCGGGGGCCCCGGGGAGACCCAGTACTTC. This codes for CASGGGGGPGETQYF. The chain recombines TRBV6-5 with TRBJ2-5, with D possibly matching TRBD2 (7 bases). Trimming took off 9 bases at V and 5 bases at J, with 22 bases between the two ends. In germline, CDR1 is MNHEY, CDR2 SVGAGI. The CDR3 consists of 15 residues.

In its sample, this clonotype was seen many times. The chain uses TRBV12-3 or TRBV12-4 and TRBJ2-7; D might be TRBD2 (6 bases). The CDR3 spans 15 residues. V lost 3 bases to trimming and J lost 2 bases, with 14 bases between them. CDR3 amino acids: CASSFEPGVPYEQYF. The CDR3 DNA reads TGTGCCAGCAGTTTTGAGCCGGGGGTACCCTACGAGCAGTACTTC.

Details on this clonotype: This may come from a read error, since a much larger clone is one base off. The J gene is TRBJ2-1, the V gene TRBV20-1; tentative D call: TRBD1 (6 bases). The germline gives CDR1 DFQATT, CDR2 SNEGSKA (reference sequence). The CDR3 spans 13 residues. The CDR3 DNA sequence: TGCGGTGGGTCAACAGGGATAGTGAATGAGCAGTTCTTC. Amino acids: CGGSTGIVNEQFF.

In its sample, this clonotype was seen many times. The CDR3 DNA is TGTGCCAGCAGTGAGAGGAGTTTGGGCACAGATACGCAGTATTTT. It is translated as CASSERSLGTDTQYF. The gene calls are TRBV6-1 and TRBJ2-3, with no clear D. Trimming pared 3 bases from V and 1 base from J, leaving 11 bases between. This CDR3 contains 15 residues. Germline V gene data show CDR1 as MNHNS and CDR2 as SASEGT.

The rearrangement joins TRBV3-1 to TRBJ1-2; TRBD1 aligns across 7 bases. Germline lookup yields CDR1 LGHDT and CDR2 YNNKEL (reference sequence). Trimming took 7 bases from V and 8 from J; bases not matched to a gene: 13. The length of the CDR3 is 14 residues. Here the CDR3 reads CASNRGGPDKGYTF. The DNA of the CDR3 is TGTGCCAGCAACCGAGGGGGCCCAGATAAGGGCTACACCTTC.